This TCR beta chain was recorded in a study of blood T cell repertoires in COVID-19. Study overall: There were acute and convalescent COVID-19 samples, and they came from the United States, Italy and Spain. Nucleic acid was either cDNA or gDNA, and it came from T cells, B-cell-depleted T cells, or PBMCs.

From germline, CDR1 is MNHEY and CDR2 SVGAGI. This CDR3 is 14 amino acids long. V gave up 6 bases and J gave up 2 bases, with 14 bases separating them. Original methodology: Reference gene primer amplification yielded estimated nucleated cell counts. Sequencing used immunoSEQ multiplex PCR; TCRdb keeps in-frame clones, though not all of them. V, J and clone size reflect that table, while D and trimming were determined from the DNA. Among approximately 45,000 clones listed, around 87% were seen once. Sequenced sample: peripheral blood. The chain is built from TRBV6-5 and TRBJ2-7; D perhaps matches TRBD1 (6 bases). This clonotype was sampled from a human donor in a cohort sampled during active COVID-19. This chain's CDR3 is CASRTGPTTYEQYF. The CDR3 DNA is TGTGCCAGCAGAACAGGGCCTACTACCTACGAGCAGTACTTC.